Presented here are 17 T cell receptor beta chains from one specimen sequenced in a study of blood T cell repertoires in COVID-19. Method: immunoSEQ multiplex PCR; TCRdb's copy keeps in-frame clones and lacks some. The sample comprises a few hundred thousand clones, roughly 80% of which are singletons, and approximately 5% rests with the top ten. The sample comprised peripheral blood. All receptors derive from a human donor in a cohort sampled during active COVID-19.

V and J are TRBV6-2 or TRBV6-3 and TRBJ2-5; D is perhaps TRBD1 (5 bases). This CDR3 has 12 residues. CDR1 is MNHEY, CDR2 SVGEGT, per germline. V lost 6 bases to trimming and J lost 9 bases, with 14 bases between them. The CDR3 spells CASSPPGLSQYF. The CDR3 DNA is TGTGCCAGCAGCCCTCCAGGGTTATCCCAGTACTTC.

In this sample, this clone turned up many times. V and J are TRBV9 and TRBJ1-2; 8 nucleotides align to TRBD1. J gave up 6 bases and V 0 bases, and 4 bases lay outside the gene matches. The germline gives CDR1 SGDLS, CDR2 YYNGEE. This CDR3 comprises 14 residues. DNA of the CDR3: TGTGCCAGCAGCGTAGGCTACAGGGGGGATGGCTACACCTTC. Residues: CASSVGYRGDGYTF.

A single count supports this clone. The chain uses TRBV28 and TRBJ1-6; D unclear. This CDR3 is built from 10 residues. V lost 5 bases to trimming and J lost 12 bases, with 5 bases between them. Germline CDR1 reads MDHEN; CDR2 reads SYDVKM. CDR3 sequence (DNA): TGTGCCAGCAGTCCCCGACCCCTCCACTTT. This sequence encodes CASSPRPLHF.

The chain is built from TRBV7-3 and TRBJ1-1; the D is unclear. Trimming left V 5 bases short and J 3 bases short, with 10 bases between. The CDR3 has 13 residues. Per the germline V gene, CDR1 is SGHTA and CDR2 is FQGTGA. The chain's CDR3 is CASSAGRDTEAFF. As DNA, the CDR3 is TGTGCCAGCAGCGCCGGGCGGGACACTGAAGCTTTCTTT.

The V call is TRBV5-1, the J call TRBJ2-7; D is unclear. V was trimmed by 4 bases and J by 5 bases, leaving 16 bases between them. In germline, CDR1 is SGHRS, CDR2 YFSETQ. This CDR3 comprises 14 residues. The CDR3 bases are TGCGCCAGCAGCCCTGGAGATAATCGGCACGAGCAGTACTTC. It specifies CASSPGDNRHEQYF.

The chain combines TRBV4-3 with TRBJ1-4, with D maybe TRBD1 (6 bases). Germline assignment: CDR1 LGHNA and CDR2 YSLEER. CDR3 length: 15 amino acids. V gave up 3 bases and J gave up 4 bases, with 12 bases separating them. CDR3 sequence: CASSQQGSFNEKLFF. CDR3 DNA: TGCGCCAGCAGCCAGCAGGGGTCCTTTAATGAAAAACTGTTTTTT.

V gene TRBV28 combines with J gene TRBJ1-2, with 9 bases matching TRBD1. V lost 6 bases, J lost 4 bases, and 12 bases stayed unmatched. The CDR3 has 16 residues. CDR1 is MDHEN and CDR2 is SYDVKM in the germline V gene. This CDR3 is CASRTPGTGSGYGYTF. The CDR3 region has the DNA TGTGCCAGCAGGACCCCTGGGACAGGGTCCGGCTATGGCTACACCTTC.

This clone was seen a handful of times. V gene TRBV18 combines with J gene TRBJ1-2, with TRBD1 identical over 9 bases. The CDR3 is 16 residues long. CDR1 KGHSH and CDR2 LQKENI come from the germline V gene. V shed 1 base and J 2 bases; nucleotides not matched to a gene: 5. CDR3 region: CASSPLEQGANYGYTF. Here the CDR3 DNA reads TGTGCCAGCTCACCACTAGAACAGGGGGCGAACTATGGCTACACCTTC.

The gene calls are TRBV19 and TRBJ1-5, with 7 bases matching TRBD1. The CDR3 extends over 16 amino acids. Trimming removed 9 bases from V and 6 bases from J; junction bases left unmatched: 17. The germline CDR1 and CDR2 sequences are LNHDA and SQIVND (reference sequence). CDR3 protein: CASRLLETGRSQPQHF. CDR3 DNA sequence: TGTGCCAGCCGACTTCTAGAGACAGGGAGAAGTCAGCCCCAGCATTTT.

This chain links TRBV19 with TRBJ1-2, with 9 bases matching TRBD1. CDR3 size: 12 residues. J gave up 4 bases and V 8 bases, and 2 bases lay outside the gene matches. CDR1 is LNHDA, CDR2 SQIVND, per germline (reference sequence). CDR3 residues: CASGQGFYGYTF. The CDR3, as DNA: TGTGCCAGTGGACAGGGGTTCTATGGCTACACCTTC.

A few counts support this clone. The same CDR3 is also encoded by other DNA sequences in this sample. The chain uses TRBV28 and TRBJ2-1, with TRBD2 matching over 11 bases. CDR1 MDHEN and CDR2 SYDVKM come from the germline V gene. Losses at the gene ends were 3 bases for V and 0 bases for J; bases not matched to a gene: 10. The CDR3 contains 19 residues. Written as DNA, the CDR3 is TGTGCCAGCAGTTTGGCAGGGCTAGCGGGAGGCAGCTCCTACAATGAGCAGTTCTTC. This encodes CASSLAGLAGGSSYNEQFF.

CDR3 sequence reads: CASSFDWRVNTEAFF. The CDR3 nucleotides are TGTGCCAGCAGCTTTGATTGGAGGGTTAACACTGAAGCTTTCTTT. The gene calls are TRBV5-5 and TRBJ1-1, with D unclear. Germline CDR1 SGHKS, CDR2 YYEKEE (reference sequence). CDR3 size: 15 residues. V lost 2 bases, J lost 2 bases, and 13 bases lay in between.

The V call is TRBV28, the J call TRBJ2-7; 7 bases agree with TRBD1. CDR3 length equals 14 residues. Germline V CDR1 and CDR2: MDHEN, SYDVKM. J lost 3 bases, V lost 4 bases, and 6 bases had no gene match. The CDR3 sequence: CASSSGTALYEQYF. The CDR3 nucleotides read TGTGCCAGCAGTTCCGGGACAGCTCTCTACGAGCAGTACTTC. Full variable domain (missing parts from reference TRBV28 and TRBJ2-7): DVKVTQSSRYLVKRTGEKVFLECVQDMDHENMFWYRQDPGLGLRLIYFSYDVKMKEKGDIPEGYSVSREKKERFSLILESASTNQTSMYLCASSSGTALYEQYFGPGTRLTVT.

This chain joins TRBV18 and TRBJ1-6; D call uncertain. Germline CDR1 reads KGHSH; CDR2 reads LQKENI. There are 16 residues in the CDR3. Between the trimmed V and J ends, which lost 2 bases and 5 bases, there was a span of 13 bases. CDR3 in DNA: TGTGCCAGCTCACCAGGCGGGAGTTCTAATAATTCACCCCTCCACTTT. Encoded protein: CASSPGGSSNNSPLHF.

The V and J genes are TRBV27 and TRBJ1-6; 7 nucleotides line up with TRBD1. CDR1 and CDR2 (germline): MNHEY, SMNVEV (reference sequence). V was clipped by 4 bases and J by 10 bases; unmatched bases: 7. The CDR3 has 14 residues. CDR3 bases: TGTGCCAGCAGTTCGTCGACAGGGCTATCACCCCTCCACTTT. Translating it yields CASSSSTGLSPLHF.

CDR3 loop: CASSTIGQGRVSPLHF. The CDR3 DNA follows: TGTGCCAGCAGTACCATAGGACAGGGGAGGGTTTCACCCCTCCACTTT. The V gene is TRBV27, the J gene TRBJ1-6; 9 bases align to TRBD1. The germline gives CDR1 MNHEY, CDR2 SMNVEV (reference sequence). The CDR3 spans 16 residues. The J segment lost 9 bases and the V segment lost 5 bases, leaving 11 bases of the junction unmatched.

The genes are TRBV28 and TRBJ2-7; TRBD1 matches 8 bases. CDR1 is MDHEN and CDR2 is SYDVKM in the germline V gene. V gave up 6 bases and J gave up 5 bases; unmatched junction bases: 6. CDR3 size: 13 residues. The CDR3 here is CASRRTGRNEQYF. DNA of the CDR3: TGTGCCAGCAGACGGACAGGGAGAAACGAGCAGTACTTC.